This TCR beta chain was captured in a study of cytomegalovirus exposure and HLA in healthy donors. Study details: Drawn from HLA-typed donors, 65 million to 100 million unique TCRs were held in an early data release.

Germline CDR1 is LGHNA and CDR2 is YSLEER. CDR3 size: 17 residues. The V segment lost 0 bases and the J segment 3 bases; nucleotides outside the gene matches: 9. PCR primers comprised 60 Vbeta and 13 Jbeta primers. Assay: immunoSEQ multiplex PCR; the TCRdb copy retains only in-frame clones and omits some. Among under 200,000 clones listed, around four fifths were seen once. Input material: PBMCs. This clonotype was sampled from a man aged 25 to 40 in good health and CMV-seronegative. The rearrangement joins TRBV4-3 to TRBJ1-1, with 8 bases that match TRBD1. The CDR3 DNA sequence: TGCGCCAGCAGCCAAGATAGGGGGACAGGACTCTACACTGAAGCTTTCTTT. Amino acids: CASSQDRGTGLYTEAFF.